This T cell receptor beta chain was retrieved from a study of beta chain features in type 1 diabetes. Points from the study as a whole: Patients with Type 1 diabetes showed moderately but significantly shorter TCRB CDR3s in all four CD4+ subsets.

The V end lost 5 bases, the J end lost 5 bases, and 13 bases lay between the germline ends. The length of the CDR3 is 14 residues. Germline values: CDR1 SGHTA, CDR2 FQGNSA. All of the isolated RNA was reverse transcribed, so expressed TCRB transcripts were sequenced. Libraries were prepared by immunoSEQ multiplex PCR; TCRdb keeps only in-frame clonotypes and omits some of them. Of under 250,000 clones in the sample, about a tenth were seen once. In the case of this clone: As yet, its antigen is unknown.

Source material: central memory CD4+ T cells from blood. The receptor comes from a man aged 18 to 30 in good health. The chain is built from TRBV7-2 and TRBJ2-1; D assignment may be TRBD1 or TRBD2 (5 bases each). The DNA of the CDR3 is TGTGCCAGCAGCGAAAAGCTGGGGGACAATGAGCAGTTCTTC. Its translation is CASSEKLGDNEQFF.